The clone carrying this TCR beta chain was seen more than once but under ten times. Its specificity is not known. The sample originates from a study of radiation and T cells in renal cell carcinoma. General study points: In blood, top tumor clones expanded by 2 weeks, shrinking by 4. Baseline intratumoral clonotype presence is unknown without pretreatment biopsies.

Time point reported: blood 4 weeks post-SBRT, at nephrectomy. Treatment denoted: 15 Gy SBRT to primary tumor, nephrectomy 4 weeks later. The data were produced by immunoSEQ multiplex PCR, yet TCRdb's version contains in-frame clones alone and is incomplete. The table shows over 85,000 clones, with over 80% occurring only once. The sequencing here drew on blood, taken from a patient whose treatment included radiotherapy and nephrectomy. This receptor was identified in a man aged 50-59 years with renal cell carcinoma.

The CDR3 DNA reads TGTGCCAGCAGTACGTACAGGGAAGCTAATTCACCCCTCCACTTT. Its translation: CASSTYREANSPLHF. The chain uses TRBV27 and TRBJ1-6; weak D call: TRBD1 (6 bases). CDR3 length: 15 residues. Germline V lookup: CDR1 MNHEY, CDR2 SMNVEV (reference sequence). V lost 5 bases, J lost 6 bases, and 14 bases lay in between.